The 32 T cell receptor beta chains below come from one sample, sequenced in a study of blood T cell repertoires in COVID-19. Clones were read by immunoSEQ multiplex PCR, and TCRdb kept only the in-frame ones, dropping some. Among about 140,000 clones listed, approximately 80% were seen once. The specimen sequenced was PBMCs or T cells enriched from blood (not recorded which). The receptor source for this set is a woman under 30 who had been exposed to COVID-19.

The genes are TRBV28 and TRBJ2-7, with TRBD2 matching 13 bases. J gave up 5 bases and V 6 bases, and 10 bases lay outside the gene matches. Looked up from germline, CDR1 is MDHEN and CDR2 is SYDVKM. The CDR3 is 16 residues long. The CDR3 is CASRGLAGILEDEQYF. For the CDR3, the DNA is TGTGCCAGCAGGGGACTAGCGGGAATTCTGGAGGACGAGCAGTACTTC.

This clone was observed a few times. The chain is built from TRBV30 and TRBJ2-1; 9 bases agree with TRBD2. Germline V gene data show CDR1 as GTSNPN and CDR2 as SVGIG (reference sequence). After removal of 4 bases from V and 0 bases from J, the junction contained 7 bases not matched to a gene. CDR3 length: 16 amino acids. The CDR3 is CAWTGSGSISYNEQFF. CDR3 DNA: TGTGCCTGGACGGGTAGCGGGAGTATCTCCTACAATGAGCAGTTCTTC.

This clone was detected only a few times. The rearrangement joins TRBV5-4 to TRBJ2-2; TRBD2 matches at 13 bases. V trimming: 4 bases; J trimming: 5 bases; junction bases outside the gene matches: 5. The V gene's germline CDR1 is SGHNT and CDR2 YYREEE (reference sequence). The CDR3 has 16 residues. The CDR3 DNA sequence: TGTGCCAGCAGCCGACTAGCGGGAGGTGGAACCGGGGAGCTGTTTTTT. This codes for CASSRLAGGGTGELFF.

The chain carries TRBV2 and TRBJ1-2; TRBD1 matches 7 bases. The trim removed 7 bases at V and 4 bases at J, leaving 6 bases unmatched. Per the germline V gene, CDR1 is SNHLY and CDR2 is FYNNEI. The CDR3 is 13 residues long. In DNA form, the CDR3 reads TGTGCCAGCAATTCACAGGGGCTCTATGGCTACACCTTC. It is translated as CASNSQGLYGYTF.

The rearrangement joins TRBV19 to TRBJ2-5; 14 bases are shared with TRBD2. Germline V CDR1 and CDR2: LNHDA, SQIVND (reference sequence). V lost 1 base and J lost 6; bases outside the gene matches: 7. The CDR3 contains 17 residues. The CDR3 is CASSIGVGLAGVKTQYF. DNA for the CDR3: TGTGCCAGTAGTATAGGGGTGGGACTAGCGGGAGTAAAGACCCAGTACTTC.

The gene calls are TRBV2 and TRBJ1-1, with D possibly TRBD1 on 6 matching bases. Germline values: CDR1 SNHLY, CDR2 FYNNEI. Trimming removed 7 bases at V and 5 bases at J, with 17 bases between. CDR3 length: 14 residues. The CDR3: CASTPRRGNTEAFF. The CDR3 DNA reads TGTGCCAGCACCCCTCGAAGGGGGAATACTGAAGCTTTCTTT. The variable domain in full, completed from reference TRBV2 and TRBJ1-1, reads EPEVTQTPSHQVTQMGQEVILRCVPISNHLYFYWYRQILGQKVEFLVSFYNNEISEKSEIFDDQFSVERPDGSNFTLKIRSTKLEDSAMYFCASTPRRGNTEAFFGQGTRLTVV.

The J gene is TRBJ1-1, the V gene TRBV5-6; D not certain. The germline CDR1 and CDR2 sequences are SGHDT and YYEEEE. The CDR3 is made up of 15 amino acids. V was clipped by 1 base and J by 0 bases, with 10 bases between them. The CDR3 reads CASSLLTAMNTEAFF. Written as DNA, the CDR3 is TGTGCCAGCAGCTTGCTAACAGCAATGAACACTGAAGCTTTCTTT.

V gene TRBV28 combines with J gene TRBJ1-4, with TRBD1 matching 9 bases. The CDR3 extends over 15 amino acids. The germline V gene has CDR1 MDHEN and CDR2 SYDVKM. J was trimmed by 7 bases and V by 5 bases; bases with no gene match: 8. In DNA form, the CDR3 reads TGTGCCAGCAGTCCCACACGACAGGGGGGTGAAAAACTGTTTTTT. This translates into CASSPTRQGGEKLFF. Drawing the rest from reference TRBV28 and TRBJ1-4, the complete variable domain is DVKVTQSSRYLVKRTGEKVFLECVQDMDHENMFWYRQDPGLGLRLIYFSYDVKMKEKGDIPEGYSVSREKKERFSLILESASTNQTSMYLCASSPTRQGGEKLFFGSGTQLSVL.

The V and J genes are TRBV12-3 or TRBV12-4 and TRBJ2-1; D perhaps matches TRBD1 (5 bases). CDR3 length: 13 residues. V gave up 3 bases and J gave up 7 bases, with 10 bases separating them. The DNA of the CDR3 is TGTGCCAGCAGTTTTGGGGCTCTGAATGAGCAGTTCTTC. This encodes CASSFGALNEQFF.

This clone appeared many times. The chain recombines TRBV15 with TRBJ2-2; 10 positions agree with TRBD2. CDR3 size: 19 residues. The germline CDR1 and CDR2 sequences are LNHNV and YYDKDF (reference sequence). V dropped 3 bases and J dropped 3; count of bases not matched to a gene: 13. In DNA, the CDR3 is TGTGCCACCAGCAGTAGCCTAGCGGGAGAAGGATGGGACACCGGGGAGCTGTTTTTT. Protein sequence: CATSSSLAGEGWDTGELFF.

The rearrangement links TRBV18 to TRBJ1-1, with 8 bases that match TRBD1. The CDR3 sequence is 17 residues long. Germline CDR1 reads KGHSH; CDR2 reads LQKENI. V was pared by 2 bases and J by 4 bases, with 12 bases of the junction left unmatched. This chain's CDR3 is CASSPTSGQGGGTEAFF. CDR3 DNA sequence: TGTGCCAGCTCACCAACAAGCGGACAGGGAGGCGGCACTGAAGCTTTCTTT. Drawing the rest from reference TRBV18 and TRBJ1-1, the complete variable domain is NAGVMQNPRHLVRRRGQEARLRCSPMKGHSHVYWYRQLPEEGLKFMVYLQKENIIDESGMPKERFSAEFPKEGPSILRIQQVVRGDSAAYFCASSPTSGQGGGTEAFFGQGTRLTVV.

The CDR3 spells CASSPPRHVRSQPQHF. DNA of the CDR3: TGTGCCAGTAGTCCCCCGAGACATGTAAGAAGCCAGCCCCAGCATTTT. The chain couples TRBV19 to TRBJ1-5; D not certain. The CDR3 runs 16 residues. V was shortened by 5 bases and J by 7 bases, with 21 bases between the two germline ends. CDR1 and CDR2 (germline): LNHDA, SQIVND (reference sequence).

This clone was seen repeatedly, ten times or more. CDR3: CASSPSPDGAGNTIYF. The CDR3 DNA is TGTGCCAGCAGCCCCTCCCCGGACGGGGCTGGAAACACCATATATTTT. This rearrangement joins TRBV4-2 to TRBJ1-3; no firm D call. Between the trimmed V and J ends, which lost 4 bases and 2 bases, there was a span of 15 bases. Germline V gene data show CDR1 as LGHNA and CDR2 as YNFKEQ. This CDR3 region has 16 residues.

The genes are TRBV6-2 or TRBV6-3 and TRBJ2-7, with 8 bases aligning to TRBD2. CDR3 size: 16 residues. V lost 4 bases to trimming and J lost 1 base; unmatched junction nucleotides: 9. Germline V gene sequence: CDR1 MNHEY, CDR2 SVGEGT. This CDR3 reads CASSFSLTGGSYEQYF. The DNA of the CDR3 is TGTGCCAGCAGTTTCTCCTTAACGGGAGGGTCCTACGAGCAGTACTTC.

This clone was recorded a few times. As DNA, the CDR3 is TGTGCCAGCAGTTTATTCGCAGACTCCTATAATTCACCCCTCCACTTT. Residues: CASSLFADSYNSPLHF. This rearrangement joins TRBV28 to TRBJ1-6; no reliable D call. The V end lost 1 base, the J end lost 0 bases, and 7 bases lay between the germline ends. The CDR3 is made up of 16 amino acids. The V gene's germline CDR1 is MDHEN and CDR2 SYDVKM.

The chain is built from TRBV2 and TRBJ1-1; D is unclear. The germline V and J ends were trimmed by 6 bases and 4 bases, with 12 bases remaining between them. Looked up from germline, CDR1 is SNHLY and CDR2 is FYNNEI. CDR3 length: 13 residues. CDR3 loop: CASRSLLVTEAFF. The CDR3 DNA sequence: TGTGCCAGCAGGTCCTTATTAGTCACTGAAGCTTTCTTT.

This clone turned up a few times. The chain carries TRBV25-1 and TRBJ1-3; weak D call: TRBD1 (6 bases). The germline V gene encodes CDR1 MGHDK and CDR2 SYGVNS. Trimming took off 1 base at V and 8 bases at J, with 12 bases between the two ends. The length of the CDR3 is 14 residues. The CDR3 DNA reads as TGTGCCAGCAGTGAATCAGAAGGGGGACACACCATATATTTT. The encoded protein is CASSESEGGHTIYF.

The V call is TRBV7-6, the J call TRBJ2-6, with D perhaps TRBD2 (6 bases). Germline V gene data show CDR1 as SGHVS and CDR2 as FNYEAQ. This CDR3 spans 22 amino acids. Deletions cut 5 bases from V and 0 bases from J, with 29 bases between. The CDR3 here is CASSPAILGLGLGDSGANVLTF. Here the CDR3 DNA reads TGTGCCAGCAGCCCGGCGATTTTAGGGTTGGGACTGGGTGACTCTGGGGCCAACGTCCTGACTTTC.

The V and J genes are TRBV27 and TRBJ1-4; D unresolved. V lost 5 bases and J 7 bases, leaving 14 bases between the germline ends. CDR3 length equals 14 residues. Germline CDR1 is MNHEY and CDR2 is SMNVEV (reference sequence). In nucleotides, the CDR3 is TGTGCCAGCAGTCTCTCGGTTGGGCCTGAAAAACTGTTTTTT. This gives the protein CASSLSVGPEKLFF.

The V and J genes are TRBV5-1 and TRBJ2-3; TRBD2 agrees at 8 bases. The CDR3 consists of 16 residues. The J segment lost 2 bases and the V segment lost 0 bases, leaving 5 bases of the junction unmatched. Germline V lookup: CDR1 SGHRS, CDR2 YFSETQ. CDR3 DNA sequence: TGCGCCAGCAGCTTGGGGACTAGCATGATCACAGATACGCAGTATTTT. Translation gives CASSLGTSMITDTQYF.

The chain joins TRBV28 to TRBJ2-5; D possibly corresponds to TRBD1 (6 bases). The CDR3 covers 13 residues. V gave up 1 base and J gave up 5 bases, with 8 bases separating them. CDR1 and CDR2 (germline): MDHEN, SYDVKM. The CDR3 DNA follows: TGTGCCAGCAGTTTATTGACAGGCGAGACCCAGTACTTC. It codes for CASSLLTGETQYF.

CDR3 nucleotides: TGTGCCAGCAGCTTAACTAGGACAGACACCAGTGAGCAGTTCTTC. Translated, it gives CASSLTRTDTSEQFF. This chain uses TRBV11-2 with TRBJ2-1; weak D call: TRBD1 (6 bases). In germline, CDR1 is SGHAT, CDR2 FQNNGV. CDR3 length: 15 residues. Trimming took off 2 bases at V and 9 bases at J, with 17 bases between the two ends. Full variable domain (missing parts from reference TRBV11-2 and TRBJ2-1): EAGVAQSPRYKIIEKRQSVAFWCNPISGHATLYWYQQILGQGPKLLIQFQNNGVVDDSQLPKDRFSAERLKGVDSTLKIQPAKLEDSAVYLCASSLTRTDTSEQFFGPGTRLTVL.

This clone was detected only once. V and J are TRBV29-1 and TRBJ1-3; a possible D gene is TRBD1 (5 bases). Trimming removed 4 bases from V and 4 bases from J, with 11 bases in between. This CDR3 has 13 amino acids. The V gene's germline CDR1 is SQVTM and CDR2 ANQGSEA. The DNA for the CDR3 is TGCAGCGTTGTAAGGCAGGGAGGAAACACCATATATTTT. It translates to CSVVRQGGNTIYF.

This clone was detected only once. The V gene is TRBV19, the J gene TRBJ2-7, with D uncertain. Germline V gives CDR1 LNHDA, CDR2 SQIVND (reference sequence). The germline V and J ends were trimmed by 3 bases and 0 bases, with 12 bases remaining between them. The CDR3 is 15 amino acids. Here the CDR3 reads CASSINYNPSYEQYF. The CDR3, as DNA: TGTGCCAGTAGTATTAATTACAATCCCTCCTACGAGCAGTACTTC.

The V and J genes are TRBV30 and TRBJ1-5; D remains ambiguous. Trimming stripped 2 bases from V and 9 bases from J, with 23 bases between. This CDR3 region has 16 residues. Germline values: CDR1 GTSNPN, CDR2 SVGIG (reference sequence). The CDR3 loop is CAWSPFGPRGSRPQHF. Here the CDR3 DNA reads TGTGCCTGGAGTCCGTTCGGGCCGCGGGGTAGTAGGCCCCAGCATTTT.

The chain joins TRBV7-2 to TRBJ2-3; D remains ambiguous. The CDR3 has 14 residues. Germline assignment: CDR1 SGHTA and CDR2 FQGNSA. Trimming removed 5 bases from V and 3 bases from J, with 12 bases in between. In DNA, the CDR3 is TGTGCCAGCAGCCCTCAGGCCAAAACAGATACGCAGTATTTT. Translated: CASSPQAKTDTQYF.

The rearrangement uses TRBV6-5 and TRBJ1-1; 7 nucleotides agree with TRBD1. Germline assignment: CDR1 MNHEY and CDR2 SVGAGI. The CDR3 is 14 residues long. V dropped 0 bases and J dropped 8; count of bases not matched to a gene: 6. For the CDR3, the DNA is TGTGCCAGCAGTTACTCTGACAGGGAGACAGAAGCTTTCTTT. As protein: CASSYSDRETEAFF.

The V call is TRBV7-2, the J call TRBJ1-1, with D unclear. The CDR3 spans 14 residues. CDR1 is SGHTA, CDR2 FQGNSA, per germline. V was trimmed by 3 bases and J by 10 bases, leaving 18 bases between them. CDR3 coding DNA: TGTGCCAGCAGCTTTTCGGATCTAACCGGGTTAGCTTTCTTT. Encoded protein: CASSFSDLTGLAFF.

The J gene is TRBJ1-5, the V gene TRBV19; 7 bases agree with TRBD1. The CDR3 has 14 amino acids. Looked up from germline, CDR1 is LNHDA and CDR2 is SQIVND (reference sequence). Losses at the gene ends were 5 bases for V and 4 bases for J; bases not matched to a gene: 5. CDR3 nucleotides: TGTGCCAGTAGTGTGGGGACAGAGAATCAGCCCCAGCATTTT. Its translation: CASSVGTENQPQHF.

The rearrangement links TRBV7-8 to TRBJ1-1, with a weak D call TRBD1 (6 bases). The CDR3 spans 14 residues. Germline V gene lookup returns CDR1 SGHVS and CDR2 FQNEAQ. Trimming pared 4 bases from V and 1 base from J, leaving 10 bases between. In DNA form, the CDR3 reads TGTGCCAGCAGCTCACCGGGACAGAACACTGAAGCTTTCTTT. As protein: CASSSPGQNTEAFF.

The gene calls are TRBV30 and TRBJ2-3, with 7 bases fitting TRBD1. In germline, CDR1 is GTSNPN, CDR2 SVGIG (reference sequence). With V trimmed by 3 bases and J by 2 bases, 2 bases remained unmatched. The CDR3 totals 13 residues. The CDR3 DNA reads TGTGCCTGGAGCGGACAGGACACAGATACGCAGTATTTT. Protein: CAWSGQDTDTQYF.

CDR3 residues: CASSVTRQETQYF. The CDR3 DNA reads as TGTGCCAGTAGTGTTACTAGACAAGAGACCCAGTACTTC. The chain is built from TRBV19 and TRBJ2-5; TRBD2 is a possible D gene (5 bases). Germline V gene sequence: CDR1 LNHDA, CDR2 SQIVND (reference sequence). The CDR3 has 13 amino acids. Trimming removed 5 bases at V and 2 bases at J, with 9 bases between.